This T cell receptor (beta chain) was recorded in a study of shared clonotypes between healthy human individuals. Germline lookup yields CDR1 MNHEY and CDR2 SMNVEV (reference sequence). V dropped 3 bases and J dropped 5 bases, with 11 bases sitting between them. The CDR3 totals 13 residues. This clone was recorded only once. This table comes from immunoSEQ multiplex PCR, and its TCRdb copy is limited to in-frame clones, with some not included. This sample carries 2 million to 2.5 million clones, about 94% of them seen once, and the ten largest clones take 0.1% to 0.15%. The sequenced material came from naive CD4+ T cells sorted from blood. The subset is: CD45RA+ positively selected. This TCR came from a man aged 18 to 29 in good health. The rearrangement joins TRBV27 to TRBJ2-7; maybe TRBD2 (6 bases). DNA for the CDR3: TGTGCCAGCAGTTTGCGGGGAAGCCACGAGCAGTACTTC. It specifies CASSLRGSHEQYF.